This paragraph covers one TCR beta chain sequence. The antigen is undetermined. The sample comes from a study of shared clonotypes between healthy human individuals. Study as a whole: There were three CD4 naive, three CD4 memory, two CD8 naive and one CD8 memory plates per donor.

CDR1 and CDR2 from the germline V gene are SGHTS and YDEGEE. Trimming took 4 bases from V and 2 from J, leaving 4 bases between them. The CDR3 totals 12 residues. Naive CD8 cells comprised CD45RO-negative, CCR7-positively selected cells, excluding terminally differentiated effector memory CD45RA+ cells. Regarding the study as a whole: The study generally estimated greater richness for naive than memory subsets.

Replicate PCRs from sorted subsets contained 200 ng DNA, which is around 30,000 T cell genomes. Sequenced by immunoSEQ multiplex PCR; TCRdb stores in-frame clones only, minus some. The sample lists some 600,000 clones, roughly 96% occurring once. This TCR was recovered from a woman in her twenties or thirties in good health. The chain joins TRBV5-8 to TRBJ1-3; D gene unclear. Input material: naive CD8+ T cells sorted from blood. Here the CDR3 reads CASSPTGNTIYF. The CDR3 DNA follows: TGTGCCAGCAGCCCCACTGGAAACACCATATATTTT.